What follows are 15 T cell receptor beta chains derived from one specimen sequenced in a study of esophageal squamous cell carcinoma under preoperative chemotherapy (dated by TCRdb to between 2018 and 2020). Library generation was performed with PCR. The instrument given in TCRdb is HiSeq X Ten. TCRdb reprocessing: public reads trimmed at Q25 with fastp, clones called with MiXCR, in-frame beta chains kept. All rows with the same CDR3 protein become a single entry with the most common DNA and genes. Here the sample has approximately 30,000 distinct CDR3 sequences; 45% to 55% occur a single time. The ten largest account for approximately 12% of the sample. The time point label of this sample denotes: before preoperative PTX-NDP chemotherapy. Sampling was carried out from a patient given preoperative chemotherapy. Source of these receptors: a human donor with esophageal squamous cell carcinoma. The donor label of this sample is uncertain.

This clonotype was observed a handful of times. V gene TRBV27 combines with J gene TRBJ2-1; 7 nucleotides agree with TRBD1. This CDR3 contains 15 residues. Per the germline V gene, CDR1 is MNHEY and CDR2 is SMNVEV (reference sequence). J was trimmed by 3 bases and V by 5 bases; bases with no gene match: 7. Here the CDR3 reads CASSRPGQYYNEQFF. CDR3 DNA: TGTGCCAGCAGTCGACCGGGACAGTACTACAATGAGCAGTTCTTC.

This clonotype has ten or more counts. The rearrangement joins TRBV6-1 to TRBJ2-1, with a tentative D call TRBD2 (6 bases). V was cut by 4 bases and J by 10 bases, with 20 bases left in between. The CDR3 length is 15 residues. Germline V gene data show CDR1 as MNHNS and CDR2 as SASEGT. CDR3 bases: TGTGCCAGCAGTGCCAGGGACGGAGGGCCCTACGAGCAGTTCTTC. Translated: CASSARDGGPYEQFF.

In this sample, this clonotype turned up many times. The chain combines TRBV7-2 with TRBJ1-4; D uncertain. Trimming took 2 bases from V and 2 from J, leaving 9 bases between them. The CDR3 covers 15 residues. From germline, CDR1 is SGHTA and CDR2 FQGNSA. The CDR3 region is CASSLLGPTNEKLFF. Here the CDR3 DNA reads TGTGCCAGCAGCTTATTAGGGCCGACTAATGAAAAACTGTTTTTT.

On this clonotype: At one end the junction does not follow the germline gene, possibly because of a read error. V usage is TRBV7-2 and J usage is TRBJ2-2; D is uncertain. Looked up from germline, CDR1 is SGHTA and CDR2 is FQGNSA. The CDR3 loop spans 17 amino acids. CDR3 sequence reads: CASSSNRLAVSTGEQFF. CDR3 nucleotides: TGTGCCAGCAGCTCCAACCGGCTGGCTGTGAGCACCGGTGAGCAGTTTTTT.

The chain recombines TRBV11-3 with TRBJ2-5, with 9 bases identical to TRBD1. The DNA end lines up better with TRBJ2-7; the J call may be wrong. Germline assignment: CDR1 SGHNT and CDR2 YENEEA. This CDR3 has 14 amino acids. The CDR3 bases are TGTGCCAGCAGCTCCCGGGACAGGGCCAACGAGCAGTACTTC. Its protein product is CASSSRDRANEQYF.

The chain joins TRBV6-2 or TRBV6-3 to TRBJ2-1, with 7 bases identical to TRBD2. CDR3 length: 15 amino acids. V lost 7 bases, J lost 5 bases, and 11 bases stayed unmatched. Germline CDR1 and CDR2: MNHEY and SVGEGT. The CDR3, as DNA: TGTGCCAGCACTCTAAGAAGCGGGAACGACAATGAGCAGTTCTTC. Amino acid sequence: CASTLRSGNDNEQFF.

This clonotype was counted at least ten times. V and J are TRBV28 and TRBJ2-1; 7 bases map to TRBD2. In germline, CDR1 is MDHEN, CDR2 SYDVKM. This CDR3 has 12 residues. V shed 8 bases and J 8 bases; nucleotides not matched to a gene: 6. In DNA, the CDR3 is TGTGCCAGCCACCTGGGGGGGGATGAGCAGTTCTTC. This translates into CASHLGGDEQFF.

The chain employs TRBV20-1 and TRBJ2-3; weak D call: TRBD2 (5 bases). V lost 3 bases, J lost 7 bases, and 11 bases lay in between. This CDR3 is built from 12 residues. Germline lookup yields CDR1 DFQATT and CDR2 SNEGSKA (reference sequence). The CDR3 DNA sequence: TGCAGTGCTAGCCGGGAAATAAATACGCAGTATTTT. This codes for CSASREINTQYF.

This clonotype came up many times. This CDR3 is CASSLGGSQATDTQYF. CDR3 sequence (DNA): TGTGCCAGCAGTTTAGGCGGGAGCCAGGCCACAGATACGCAGTATTTT. The V gene is TRBV27, the J gene TRBJ2-3; 7 nucleotides align to TRBD2. Germline V gene lookup returns CDR1 MNHEY and CDR2 SMNVEV (reference sequence). V shed 2 bases and J 2 bases; nucleotides not matched to a gene: 7. The CDR3 covers 16 residues.

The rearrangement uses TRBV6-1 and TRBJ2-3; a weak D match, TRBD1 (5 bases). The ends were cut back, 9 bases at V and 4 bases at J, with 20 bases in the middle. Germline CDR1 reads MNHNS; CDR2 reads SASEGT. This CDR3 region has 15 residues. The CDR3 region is CARGLGKWGADTQYF. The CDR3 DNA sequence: TGTGCCAGGGGTTTGGGCAAATGGGGCGCAGATACGCAGTATTTT.

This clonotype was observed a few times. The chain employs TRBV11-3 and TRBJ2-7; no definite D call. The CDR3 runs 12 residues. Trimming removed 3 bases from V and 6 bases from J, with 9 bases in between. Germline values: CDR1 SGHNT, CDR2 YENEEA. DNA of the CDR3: TGTGCCAGCAGCTTCACAGTCCGCGAGCAGTACTTC. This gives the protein CASSFTVREQYF.

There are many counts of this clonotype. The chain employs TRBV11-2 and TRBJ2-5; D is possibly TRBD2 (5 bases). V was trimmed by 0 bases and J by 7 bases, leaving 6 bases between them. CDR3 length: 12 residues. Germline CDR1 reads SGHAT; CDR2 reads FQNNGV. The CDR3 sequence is CASSLEGVTQYF. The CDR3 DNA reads TGTGCCAGCAGCTTAGAGGGAGTGACCCAGTACTTC.

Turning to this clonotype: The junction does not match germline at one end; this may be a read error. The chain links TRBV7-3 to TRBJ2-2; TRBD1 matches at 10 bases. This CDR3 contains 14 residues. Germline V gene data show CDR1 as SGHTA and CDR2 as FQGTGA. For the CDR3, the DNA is TGTGCCAGCAGCGAGACAGGGGGCCCCGGGGCGCTGTTTTTT. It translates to CASSETGGPGALFF.

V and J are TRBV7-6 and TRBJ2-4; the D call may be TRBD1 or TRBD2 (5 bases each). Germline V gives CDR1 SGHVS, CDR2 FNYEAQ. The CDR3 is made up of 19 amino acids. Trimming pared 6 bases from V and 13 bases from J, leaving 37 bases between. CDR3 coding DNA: TGTGCCAGCAGTTTTGGTCCGCGCATCCCGGGGCGTGCCCAAAACACCCAGTACTTC. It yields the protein CASSFGPRIPGRAQNTQYF.

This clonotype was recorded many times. CDR3 DNA: TGTGCCACCTGGACTAGCGGGAACACCGGGGAGCTGTTTTTT. It codes for CATWTSGNTGELFF. The chain links TRBV28 to TRBJ2-2; 10 nucleotides align to TRBD2. There are 14 residues in the CDR3. Unmatched junction bases numbered 3, after V lost 10 bases and J lost 1 base. Germline CDR1 and CDR2: MDHEN and SYDVKM.